This T cell receptor beta chain was captured by sequencing in a study of T cell responses to AZD1222 COVID-19 vaccine. This clone was seen only once. Profiled with immunoSEQ multiplex PCR; TCRdb holds only in-frame clones, not every one. The repertoire holds over 95,000 clones, with 70% to 90% as singletons. This CDR3 contains 13 residues. Germline V gene sequence: CDR1 MNHEY, CDR2 SVGEGT. With V trimmed by 5 bases and J by 13 bases, 5 bases remained unmatched. Doses given second, at about 4 or about 12 weeks, were pooled. This TCR was recovered from an adult who received the AZD1222 COVID-19 vaccine. The chain combines TRBV6-2 or TRBV6-3 with TRBJ2-1; 13 bases are a match to TRBD2. The input for sequencing was peripheral blood, taken 28 days after the second AZD1222 dose. DNA of the CDR3: TGTGCCAGCAGTCAGGGACTAGCGGGGCTCCAGTTCTTC. The encoded protein is CASSQGLAGLQFF.